The following is a T cell receptor (beta chain) sequence with its context. V lost 3 bases and J lost 4; bases outside the gene matches: 10. Looked up from germline, CDR1 is MGHRA and CDR2 is YSYEKL. The CDR3 consists of 17 residues. This entry belongs to a study of OX40 agonist ivuxolimab in advanced cancers. Sequencing used immunoSEQ multiplex PCR; TCRdb keeps in-frame clones, though not all of them. The sample contains about 79,000 clones, around 91% of which appear only once. The TCR was taken from an adult with an advanced solid tumor such as melanoma, head and neck, liver or kidney cancer. The rearrangement uses TRBV4-1 and TRBJ2-3; TRBD2 matches 10 bases. The source was CD4+ or CD8+ T cells sorted from blood, collected in a trial of the OX40 agonist ivuxolimab. The CDR3 region has the DNA TGCGCCAGCAGCCATTCCTTAGGGACTAGCGACGCAGATACGCAGTATTTT. It encodes CASSHSLGTSDADTQYF.